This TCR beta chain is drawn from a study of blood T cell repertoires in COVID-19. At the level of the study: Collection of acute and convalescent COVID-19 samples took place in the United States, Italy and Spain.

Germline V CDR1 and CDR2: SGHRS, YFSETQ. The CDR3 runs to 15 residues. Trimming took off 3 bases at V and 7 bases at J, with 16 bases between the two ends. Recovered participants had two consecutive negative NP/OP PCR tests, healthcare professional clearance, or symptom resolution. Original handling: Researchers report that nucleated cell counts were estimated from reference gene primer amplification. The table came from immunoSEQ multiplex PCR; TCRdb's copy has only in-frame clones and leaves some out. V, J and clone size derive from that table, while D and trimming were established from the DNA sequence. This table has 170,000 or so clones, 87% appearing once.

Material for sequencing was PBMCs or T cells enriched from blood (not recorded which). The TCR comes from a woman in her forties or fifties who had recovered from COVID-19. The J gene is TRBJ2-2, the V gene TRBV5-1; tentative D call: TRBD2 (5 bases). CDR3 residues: CASSSDSPRGGELFF. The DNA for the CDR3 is TGCGCCAGCAGCTCCGACTCTCCTCGGGGCGGGGAGCTGTTTTTT.